This passage covers 11 T cell receptor beta chains from one sample sequenced in a study of blood T cell repertoires in COVID-19. TCRdb keeps only in-frame clones here, not all; method: immunoSEQ multiplex PCR. The data show about 270,000 clones, about 86% seen once. The specimen sequenced was peripheral blood. The source of these receptors is a woman aged 25 to 39 with COVID-19, enrolled during active disease.

The chain is built from TRBV4-1 and TRBJ2-7; the match to TRBD1 covers 7 bases. Losses at the gene ends were 1 base for V and 4 bases for J; bases not matched to a gene: 1. Germline lookup yields CDR1 MGHRA and CDR2 YSYEKL. CDR3 size: 13 residues. DNA of the CDR3: TGCGCCAGCAGCCAAGCCAGGGGGTACGAGCAGTACTTC. This encodes CASSQARGYEQYF.

The chain employs TRBV5-5 and TRBJ1-2; 9 bases fit TRBD1. The CDR3 spans 16 residues. Trimming took 0 bases from V and 2 from J; bases not matched to a gene: 5. Germline CDR1 is SGHKS and CDR2 is YYEKEE (reference sequence). CDR3 coding DNA: TGTGCCAGCAGCTTGGCGGACAGGGGTTCCAACTATGGCTACACCTTC. It yields the protein CASSLADRGSNYGYTF. The full variable domain, with the rest looked up from reference TRBV5-5 and TRBJ1-2, is DAGVTQSPTHLIKTRGQQVTLRCSPISGHKSVSWYQQVLGQGPQFIFQYYEKEERGRGNFPDRFSARQFPNYSSELNVNALLLGDSALYLCASSLADRGSNYGYTFGSGTRLTVV.

This sequence joins TRBV10-1 and TRBJ2-2; 7 bases are shared with TRBD1. V lost 2 bases, J lost 7 bases, and 7 bases stayed unmatched. The CDR3 length is 15 residues. Germline CDR1 WNHNN, CDR2 SYGVQD (reference sequence). The CDR3 here is CASSEDRGLDGELFF. The CDR3 DNA sequence: TGCGCCAGCAGTGAGGATAGGGGGCTGGACGGGGAGCTGTTTTTT.

The chain couples TRBV9 to TRBJ2-3, with 8 bases fitting TRBD1. Germline-derived CDR1 and CDR2 are SGDLS and YYNGEE. The CDR3 is made up of 14 amino acids. V shed 4 bases, J shed 3 bases, and the junction held 4 bases outside the gene matches. The CDR3 DNA is TGTGCCAGCAGCCTCGGACAGGGAACAGATACGCAGTATTTT. It translates to CASSLGQGTDTQYF.

The chain carries TRBV18 and TRBJ1-5; D call uncertain. V was cut by 1 base and J by 5 bases, with 6 bases left in between. The CDR3 loop spans 13 amino acids. Germline V lookup: CDR1 KGHSH, CDR2 LQKENI. The CDR3 bases are TGTGCCAGCTCACCACAAACGGATCAGCCCCAGCATTTT. As protein: CASSPQTDQPQHF.

Written as DNA, the CDR3 is TGCGCCAGCAGTGATGGCGGACTAGCGGGGGGCACCGGGGAGCTGTTTTTT. Translated, it gives CASSDGGLAGGTGELFF. This chain joins TRBV10-1 and TRBJ2-2, with 14 positions matching TRBD2. V was pared by 3 bases and J by 4 bases, with 4 bases of the junction left unmatched. The CDR3 extends over 17 amino acids. CDR1 and CDR2 from the germline V gene are WNHNN and SYGVQD (reference sequence).

The V and J genes are TRBV7-8 and TRBJ2-5, with TRBD2 as a possible D gene (5 bases). V was clipped by 6 bases and J by 1 base, with 12 bases between them. In germline, CDR1 is SGHVS, CDR2 FQNEAQ. CDR3 length: 14 amino acids. CDR3 bases: TGTGCCAGCAGGCCCCCAGCGGTCCAAGAGACCCAGTACTTC. Translated: CASRPPAVQETQYF.

The chain couples TRBV5-4 to TRBJ1-6; D is undetermined. Germline V gene data show CDR1 as SGHNT and CDR2 as YYREEE (reference sequence). The CDR3 loop spans 17 amino acids. Trimming shortened V by 4 bases and J by 0 bases, and 14 bases separated the two germline ends. The CDR3 nucleotides are TGTGCCAGCAGCACTGGGGAGGTCAGCTCCTATAATTCACCCCTCCACTTT. Protein: CASSTGEVSSYNSPLHF.

The chain uses TRBV6-2 or TRBV6-3 and TRBJ1-2, with D possibly being TRBD1 (5 bases). The CDR3 length is 14 residues. The germline V gene encodes CDR1 MNHEY and CDR2 SVGEGT. V gave up 5 bases and J gave up 6 bases, with 16 bases separating them. CDR3 sequence: CASSSSRTLHGYTF. The CDR3 nucleotides are TGTGCCAGCAGTAGCTCCCGGACACTTCATGGCTACACCTTC.

This rearrangement joins TRBV11-1 to TRBJ2-7, with TRBD1 as a possible D gene (6 bases). CDR1 is SGHAT, CDR2 FQDESV, per germline (reference sequence). The CDR3 loop spans 16 amino acids. The ends were cut back, 5 bases at V and 0 bases at J, with 17 bases in the middle. The CDR3 DNA reads TGTGCCAGCAGCATAAATACAGGGTTGAACTCCTACGAGCAGTACTTC. Translating gives CASSINTGLNSYEQYF. Looking up the rest from reference TRBV11-1 and TRBJ2-7 gives the full variable domain: EAEVAQSPRYKITEKSQAVAFWCDPISGHATLYWYRQILGQGPELLVQFQDESVVDDSQLPKDRFSAERLKGVDSTLKIQPAELGDSAMYLCASSINTGLNSYEQYFGPGTRLTVT.

The chain combines TRBV7-9 with TRBJ2-3; TRBD1 is a possible D gene (5 bases). Germline lookup yields CDR1 SEHNR and CDR2 FQNEAQ (reference sequence). The CDR3 consists of 13 residues. V was cut by 0 bases and J by 10 bases, with 11 bases left in between. The CDR3 nucleotides are TGTGCCAGCAGCTTAGCTGTAGAAGGGGCGCAGTATTTT. It yields the protein CASSLAVEGAQYF.